This entry concerns a single TCR beta chain. This record comes from a study of blood T cell repertoires in COVID-19. Per the study methods: Scientists estimated how many nucleated cells there were by amplifying reference gene primers. Produced via immunoSEQ multiplex PCR; TCRdb's table is partial and in-frame only. Clone size and V and J calls were adopted from that table, with D and trimming inferred from the DNA. Altogether 150,000 to 200,000 clones are present, under 90% being singletons, with the ten largest covering 6.7%. Trimming removed 0 bases from V and 4 bases from J; junction bases left unmatched: 14. The CDR3 sequence is 17 residues long. The germline V gene has CDR1 GTSNPN and CDR2 SVGIG (reference sequence).

The J gene is TRBJ1-1, the V gene TRBV30; TRBD1 agrees at 7 bases. Sequencing was performed on peripheral blood. The source is a man aged 35-49 years with acute or convalescent COVID-19. The CDR3 coding sequence is TGTGCCTGGAGTGTACGAGGGGGCATTTTAGGTTTCACTGAAGCTTTCTTT. It is translated as CAWSVRGGILGFTEAFF.